One and the same sample provided the 21 T cell receptor beta chains below, sequenced in a study of shared clonotypes between healthy human individuals. Assay: immunoSEQ multiplex PCR; the TCRdb copy retains only in-frame clones and omits some. Among under 1,100,000 clones listed, around 78% were seen once. The sample was memory CD4+ T cells from PBMCs. Subset reported: CD45RA-negative fraction. The receptors shown here come from a man in his late teens or twenties in good health. Some clones in this sample may be carry-over from other donors' samples.

The chain links TRBV29-1 to TRBJ2-7; D may be TRBD1 (6 bases). CDR1 is SQVTM and CDR2 is ANQGSEA in the germline V gene. V gave up 3 bases and J gave up 3 bases, with 12 bases separating them. This CDR3 comprises 13 residues. The CDR3 DNA sequence: TGCAGCGTTGAGTCCACCAGGGGCTACGAGCAGTACTTC. Amino acid sequence: CSVESTRGYEQYF.

This chain links TRBV4-3 with TRBJ2-7, with D uncertain. Trimming took off 5 bases at V and 5 bases at J, with 16 bases between the two ends. The CDR3 is 14 residues long. Per the germline V gene, CDR1 is LGHNA and CDR2 is YSLEER. The CDR3 loop is CASSARTALDEQYF. The CDR3 nucleotides read TGCGCCAGCAGCGCCAGGACCGCTCTCGACGAGCAGTACTTC.

V is TRBV20-1 and J is TRBJ1-2; D ambiguous. This CDR3 is 11 amino acids long. CDR1 is DFQATT and CDR2 is SNEGSKA in the germline V gene (reference sequence). The V end was cut by 6 bases, the J end by 8 bases, with 13 bases between. CDR3: CSAGNRFGYTF. Here the CDR3 DNA reads TGCAGTGCCGGGAACCGCTTCGGCTACACCTTC.

This clone came up a few times. The rearrangement uses TRBV28 and TRBJ2-1, with 7 bases lining up with TRBD2. V lost 5 bases, J lost 12 bases, and 4 bases stayed unmatched. The CDR3 contains 11 residues. The germline gives CDR1 MDHEN, CDR2 SYDVKM. The CDR3: CASSSGMGQFF. The CDR3, as DNA: TGTGCCAGCAGTAGCGGGATGGGGCAGTTCTTC.

As concerns this clone: A much larger clone is a single base away; this may be a read error. At the DNA level, this CDR3 is encoded by other sequences in the same sample as well. The V and J genes are TRBV11-2 and TRBJ1-4; 11 nucleotides agree with TRBD1. Looked up from germline, CDR1 is SGHAT and CDR2 is FQNNGV. The CDR3 sequence is 14 residues long. J lost 8 bases, V lost 7 bases, and 6 bases had no gene match. CDR3 bases: TGTGCCAGCAACCCCGGACAGGGGGCGGAAAAACTGTTTTTT. Protein sequence: CASNPGQGAEKLFF.

V usage is TRBV10-1 and J usage is TRBJ2-1; 7 bases are a match to TRBD1. V dropped 3 bases and J dropped 6; count of bases not matched to a gene: 8. From germline, CDR1 is WNHNN and CDR2 SYGVQD (reference sequence). The length of the CDR3 is 15 residues. The CDR3 protein is CASSDRTGIFNEQFF. The CDR3 DNA reads TGCGCCAGCAGTGACAGGACAGGCATCTTCAATGAGCAGTTCTTC.

This clone came up once. The V call is TRBV5-1, the J call TRBJ2-1; a weak D match, TRBD2 (6 bases). Germline V gives CDR1 SGHRS, CDR2 YFSETQ. Trimming pared 4 bases from V and 3 bases from J, leaving 14 bases between. The CDR3 is 15 amino acids. The CDR3 sequence is CASSPIAVNYNEQFF. The CDR3 nucleotides are TGCGCCAGCAGCCCGATAGCGGTAAACTACAATGAGCAGTTCTTC. Together with reference TRBV5-1 and TRBJ2-1, the CDR3 gives the full variable domain: KAGVTQTPRYLIKTRGQQVTLSCSPISGHRSVSWYQQTPGQGLQFLFEYFSETQRNKGNFPGRFSGRQFSNSRSEMNVSTLELGDSALYLCASSPIAVNYNEQFFGPGTRLTVL.

To note about this clone: This same CDR3 is encoded by further DNA sequences in the sample. The chain combines TRBV28 with TRBJ2-6; D not certain. Germline CDR1 MDHEN, CDR2 SYDVKM. The CDR3 covers 13 residues. The ends were cut back, 2 bases at V and 2 bases at J, with 1 base in the middle. The CDR3 protein is CASSLPGANVLTF. CDR3 nucleotides: TGTGCCAGCAGTTTACCTGGGGCCAACGTCCTGACTTTC. The variable domain in full, completed from reference TRBV28 and TRBJ2-6, reads DVKVTQSSRYLVKRTGEKVFLECVQDMDHENMFWYRQDPGLGLRLIYFSYDVKMKEKGDIPEGYSVSREKKERFSLILESASTNQTSMYLCASSLPGANVLTFGAGSRLTVL.

Comments on this clone: A read error likely explains this, since a far larger clone differs by one base. V is TRBV15 and J is TRBJ2-7, with D perhaps matching TRBD1 (5 bases). Germline V gene sequence: CDR1 LNHNV, CDR2 YYDKDF (reference sequence). CDR3 length: 15 amino acids. CDR3 sequence reads: CATSKSRGQPYGQYF. In nucleotides, the CDR3 is TGTGCCACCAGCAAATCGCGAGGACAACCCTACGGGCAGTACTTC.

The J gene is TRBJ1-2, the V gene TRBV5-4; D is unclear. Germline V CDR1 and CDR2: SGHNT, YYREEE (reference sequence). The V gene lost 5 bases and the J gene lost 4 bases, with 24 bases spanning the gap. The CDR3 extends over 17 amino acids. CDR3 amino acids: CASSPVGPGSALYGYTF. The CDR3 nucleotides read TGTGCCAGCAGTCCGGTTGGGCCCGGATCAGCCCTCTATGGCTACACCTTC.

Concerning this clone: The sample holds other DNA sequences that translate to the same CDR3. The chain joins TRBV5-1 to TRBJ1-1; 8 bases are a match to TRBD1. Germline lookup yields CDR1 SGHRS and CDR2 YFSETQ. J lost 5 bases, V lost 4 bases, and 7 bases had no gene match. The CDR3 runs to 14 residues. The DNA for the CDR3 is TGCGCCAGCAGCCTGACAGGGGTAGGGACTGAAGCTTTCTTT. Translating gives CASSLTGVGTEAFF.

Many counts were recorded for this clone. The chain employs TRBV30 and TRBJ2-7; D not resolved. This CDR3 is built from 14 residues. V lost 1 base and J 1 base, leaving 11 bases between the germline ends. Germline CDR1 reads GTSNPN; CDR2 reads SVGIG (reference sequence). In nucleotides, the CDR3 is TGTGCCTGGAGTGCGTATGACGGTTCCTACGAGCAGTACTTC. Translated, it gives CAWSAYDGSYEQYF.

With respect to this clone: The conserved phenylalanine or tryptophan normally closing the CDR3 is absent here, so this likely arose from a read error. J is TRBJ1-5 and V is TRBV10-1; tentative D call: TRBD1 (5 bases). V lost 5 bases to trimming and J lost 3 bases, with 8 bases between them. This CDR3 region has 13 residues. Germline lookup yields CDR1 WNHNN and CDR2 SYGVQD (reference sequence). The CDR3 DNA is TGCGCCAGCAGTTCCAGGGACAATCAGCCCCAGCATCTT. Its translation is CASSSRDNQPQHL.

The J gene is TRBJ1-4, the V gene TRBV28; D not certain. The CDR3 runs to 14 residues. In germline, CDR1 is MDHEN, CDR2 SYDVKM. V shed 5 bases and J shed 8 bases, with 15 bases lying between them. This CDR3 reads CASSLGSPGEKLFF. The CDR3 DNA reads as TGTGCCAGCAGTCTCGGATCTCCGGGGGAAAAACTGTTTTTT.

The chain employs TRBV2 and TRBJ2-1; D gene unclear. With 1 base removed from V and 9 bases from J, the gap between germline ends came to 7 bases. Germline V gene lookup returns CDR1 SNHLY and CDR2 FYNNEI. The CDR3 has 12 residues. In nucleotides, the CDR3 is TGTGCCAGCAGTGAAGATGGTGGTGAGCAGTTCTTC. Encoded protein: CASSEDGGEQFF.

The chain combines TRBV2 with TRBJ1-5; TRBD1 aligns across 9 bases. V was clipped by 5 bases and J by 4 bases; unmatched bases: 6. Germline CDR1 and CDR2: SNHLY and FYNNEI. The CDR3 consists of 15 residues. The CDR3 region has the DNA TGTGCCAGCAGTCTACCAGGGACAGGGAATCAGCCCCAGCATTTT. It encodes CASSLPGTGNQPQHF. Full variable domain (remainder filled in from reference TRBV2 and TRBJ1-5): EPEVTQTPSHQVTQMGQEVILRCVPISNHLYFYWYRQILGQKVEFLVSFYNNEISEKSEIFDDQFSVERPDGSNFTLKIRSTKLEDSAMYFCASSLPGTGNQPQHFGDGTRLSIL.

This chain's CDR3 is CASSLDRGRSYEQYF. CDR3 in DNA: TGTGCCAGCAGCTTGGACAGGGGCCGCTCCTACGAGCAGTACTTC. The V and J genes are TRBV13 and TRBJ2-7, with 9 nucleotides matching TRBD1. This CDR3 is 15 amino acids long. J lost 0 bases, V lost 3 bases, and 3 bases had no gene match. The V gene's germline CDR1 is PRHDT and CDR2 FYEKMQ (reference sequence). Full variable domain (outside the CDR3, taken from reference TRBV13 and TRBJ2-7): AAGVIQSPRHLIKEKRETATLKCYPIPRHDTVYWYQQGPGQDPQFLISFYEKMQSDKGSIPDRFSAQQFSDYHSELNMSSLELGDSALYFCASSLDRGRSYEQYFGPGTRLTVT.

V is TRBV6-6 and J is TRBJ1-5, with D possibly matching TRBD1 (5 bases). The CDR3 consists of 13 residues. In germline, CDR1 is MNHNY, CDR2 SVGAGI (reference sequence). Trimming removed 6 bases at V and 3 bases at J, with 9 bases between. In nucleotides, the CDR3 is TGTGCCAGCAGAGAGGGGCCCAATCAGCCCCAGCATTTT. Protein: CASREGPNQPQHF.

This clone was seen just once. The chain recombines TRBV6-5 with TRBJ2-7; TRBD1 matches at 10 bases. With V trimmed by 6 bases and J by 5 bases, 10 bases remained unmatched. Germline CDR1 MNHEY, CDR2 SVGAGI. The CDR3 totals 15 residues. The CDR3 DNA reads as TGTGCCAGCAGCGTACCGGGACAGGGGCGGAACGAGCAGTACTTC. It yields the protein CASSVPGQGRNEQYF.

In the case of this clone: A much larger clone differs by one base, so this may be a read error. This sequence joins TRBV18 and TRBJ1-3, with D unclear. The V gene lost 2 bases and the J gene lost 0 bases, with 5 bases spanning the gap. The CDR3 is made up of 14 amino acids. Germline V gives CDR1 KGHSH, CDR2 LQKENI. The CDR3 is CASSPSNSGNTIYF. CDR3 sequence (DNA): TGTGCCAGCTCACCATCCAACTCTGGAAACACCATATATTTT. Using reference TRBV18 and TRBJ1-3 for the parts outside the CDR3, the full variable domain is NAGVMQNPRHLVRRRGQEARLRCSPMKGHSHVYWYRQLPEEGLKFMVYLQKENIIDESGMPKERFSAEFPKEGPSILRIQQVVRGDSAAYFCASSPSNSGNTIYFGEGSWLTVV.

This clone appeared once. V gene TRBV7-2 combines with J gene TRBJ1-1; weak D call: TRBD1 (5 bases). Deletions cut 2 bases from V and 2 bases from J, with 18 bases between. There are 17 residues in the CDR3. CDR1 and CDR2 (germline): SGHTA, FQGNSA. The CDR3 protein is CASSLPITTDLNTEAFF. CDR3 DNA sequence: TGTGCCAGCAGCTTACCTATAACGACAGACCTAAACACTGAAGCTTTCTTT.